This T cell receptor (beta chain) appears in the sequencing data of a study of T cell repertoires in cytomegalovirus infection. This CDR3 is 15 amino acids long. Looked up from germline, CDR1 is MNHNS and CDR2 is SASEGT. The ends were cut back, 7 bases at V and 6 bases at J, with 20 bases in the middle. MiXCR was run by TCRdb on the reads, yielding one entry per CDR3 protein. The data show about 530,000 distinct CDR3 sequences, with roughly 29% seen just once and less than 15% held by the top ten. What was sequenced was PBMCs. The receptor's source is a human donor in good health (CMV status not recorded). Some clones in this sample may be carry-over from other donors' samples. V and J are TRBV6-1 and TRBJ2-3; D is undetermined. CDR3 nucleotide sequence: TGTGCCAGCACCCCTCGGCTTTACACTCCCGATACGCAGTATTTT. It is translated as CASTPRLYTPDTQYF.